This TCR beta chain was captured in a study of OX40 agonist ivuxolimab in advanced cancers. Study results and caveats: Low normalized T-cell clonal expansion was additionally recorded for some nonresponders.

This CDR3 has 13 amino acids. The V and J ends lost 6 bases and 5 bases respectively, with 13 bases between them. Germline V lookup: CDR1 SNHLY, CDR2 FYNNEI. This clone was found a few times. Its antigen is not identified. Only in-frame clones appear in the TCRdb table, and some are missing; sequencing was by immunoSEQ multiplex PCR. Of 90,000 to 100,000 clones in the sample, roughly 89% are singletons; the top ten hold 0.3% to 0.4%. This TCR derives from an adult with an advanced solid tumor such as melanoma, head and neck, liver or kidney cancer. This sample comprised CD4+ or CD8+ T cells sorted from blood, obtained in a trial of the OX40 agonist ivuxolimab. The chain joins TRBV2 to TRBJ1-1; D might be TRBD1 (5 bases). The CDR3 here is CASSRDGDTEAFF. The CDR3 nucleotides read TGTGCCAGCAGCCGGGACGGGGATACTGAAGCTTTCTTT. The full variable domain, in which reference TRBV2 and TRBJ1-1 provide the parts outside the CDR3, is EPEVTQTPSHQVTQMGQEVILRCVPISNHLYFYWYRQILGQKVEFLVSFYNNEISEKSEIFDDQFSVERPDGSNFTLKIRSTKLEDSAMYFCASSRDGDTEAFFGQGTRLTVV.